These 15 T cell receptor beta chains share one sample of origin, sequenced in a study of blood T cell repertoires in COVID-19. TCRdb keeps only in-frame clones here, not all; method: immunoSEQ multiplex PCR. Of under 90,000 clones in the sample, about 73% were seen once. Source material: peripheral blood. All receptors come from a man in his fifties or sixties with active or convalescent COVID-19.

The V call is TRBV19, the J call TRBJ1-2, with D possibly TRBD1 on 5 matching bases. The V end was cut by 6 bases, the J end by 5 bases, with 16 bases between. Germline CDR1 is LNHDA and CDR2 is SQIVND (reference sequence). This CDR3 spans 14 amino acids. The CDR3 nucleotides read TGTGCCAGTAGGAAGGCGACAGACCAGTATGGCTACACCTTC. Translation: CASRKATDQYGYTF.

The chain recombines TRBV27 with TRBJ1-2; D is uncertain. This CDR3 region has 15 residues. Trimming left V 4 bases short and J 4 bases short, with 16 bases between. Germline V lookup: CDR1 MNHEY, CDR2 SMNVEV (reference sequence). The CDR3 spells CASSWAGNRIYGYTF. CDR3 bases: TGTGCCAGCAGTTGGGCGGGCAACCGTATCTATGGCTACACCTTC.

This chain links TRBV20-1 with TRBJ2-3; 7 nucleotides agree with TRBD1. Trimming took 3 bases from V and 4 from J; bases not matched to a gene: 7. Germline-derived CDR1 and CDR2 are DFQATT and SNEGSKA (reference sequence). The CDR3 is 14 amino acids. The CDR3 sequence is CSASRTGGADTQYF. The CDR3 bases are TGCAGTGCTAGTCGGACAGGTGGGGCAGATACGCAGTATTTT.

This clone came up a few times. The V and J genes are TRBV19 and TRBJ2-1, with 8 bases that match TRBD1. The CDR3 loop spans 14 amino acids. The germline gives CDR1 LNHDA, CDR2 SQIVND (reference sequence). With V trimmed by 6 bases and J by 0 bases, 1 base remained unmatched. The CDR3 coding sequence is TGTGCCAGTAGCACAGGGGGCTCCTACAATGAGCAGTTCTTC. Protein product: CASSTGGSYNEQFF.

This clone was observed a few times. The chain employs TRBV19 and TRBJ2-2, with D maybe TRBD2 (5 bases). V dropped 2 bases and J dropped 6 bases, with 13 bases sitting between them. Germline lookup yields CDR1 LNHDA and CDR2 SQIVND (reference sequence). This CDR3 is 15 amino acids long. Here the CDR3 DNA reads TGTGCCAGTAGTATAACCCCCCCGAGGGCCGGGGAGCTGTTTTTT. Amino acids: CASSITPPRAGELFF.

J is TRBJ1-4 and V is TRBV12-3 or TRBV12-4; D possibly corresponds to TRBD1 (6 bases). The CDR3 runs 13 residues. Trimming cost V 7 bases and J 10 bases, with 16 bases left between them. CDR3 bases: TGTGCCAGCACCCACAGGGTCGACGGAAAACTGTTTTTT. It specifies CASTHRVDGKLFF.

This clone was counted a single time. The chain has TRBV29-1 and TRBJ2-7; 12 positions agree with TRBD2. CDR1 SQVTM and CDR2 ANQGSEA come from the germline V gene. The CDR3 loop spans 14 amino acids. After removal of 0 bases from V and 9 bases from J, the junction contained 6 bases not matched to a gene. CDR3 nucleotides: TGCAGCGTTGAAGATCGGACTAGCGGGGTGGGGCAGTACTTC. As protein: CSVEDRTSGVGQYF.

This clone has just a few counts. The chain recombines TRBV6-5 with TRBJ1-6; D not certain. The CDR3 consists of 15 residues. Trimming removed 6 bases from V and 4 bases from J, with 13 bases in between. Germline V lookup: CDR1 MNHEY, CDR2 SVGAGI. This CDR3 is CASRGREEYNSPLHF. The CDR3 DNA reads TGTGCCAGCAGGGGGAGGGAAGAATATAATTCACCCCTCCACTTT.

The rearrangement links TRBV14 to TRBJ1-1, with D tentatively TRBD1 (5 bases). CDR3 size: 12 residues. Germline V lookup: CDR1 SGHDN, CDR2 FVKESK. Trimming left V 1 base short and J 9 bases short, with 9 bases between. In DNA, the CDR3 is TGTGCCAGCAGCCAAGGCGGGGGAAAAGCTTTCTTT. The encoded protein is CASSQGGGKAFF.

The rearrangement uses TRBV9 and TRBJ2-1, with D unclear. The V gene lost 1 base and the J gene lost 1 base, with 12 bases spanning the gap. Germline CDR1 is SGDLS and CDR2 is YYNGEE. This CDR3 comprises 16 residues. The CDR3 here is CASSVQVRSSYNEQFF. The CDR3 DNA is TGTGCCAGCAGCGTACAGGTACGGTCGTCCTACAATGAGCAGTTCTTC.

The chain combines TRBV7-2 with TRBJ2-1; 11 bases match TRBD2. V was pared by 5 bases and J by 7 bases, with 7 bases of the junction left unmatched. CDR3 length: 15 residues. Looked up from germline, CDR1 is SGHTA and CDR2 is FQGNSA. The DNA for the CDR3 is TGTGCCAGCAGCCCCGGACTAGCGGGTTCTAATGAGCAGTTCTTC. Protein product: CASSPGLAGSNEQFF.

The chain uses TRBV9 and TRBJ1-2; D might be TRBD1 (6 bases). Looked up from germline, CDR1 is SGDLS and CDR2 is YYNGEE. The V and J ends lost 0 bases and 4 bases respectively, with 7 bases between them. This CDR3 has 13 amino acids. DNA for the CDR3: TGTGCCAGCAGCGTAGAAGGGGGCTATGGCTACACCTTC. Protein product: CASSVEGGYGYTF. Looking up the rest from reference TRBV9 and TRBJ1-2 gives the full variable domain: DSGVTQTPKHLITATGQRVTLRCSPRSGDLSVYWYQQSLDQGLQFLIQYYNGEERAKGNILERFSAQQFPDLHSELNLSSLELGDSALYFCASSVEGGYGYTFGSGTRLTVV.

The chain links TRBV5-1 to TRBJ2-5; no definite D call. The V gene's germline CDR1 is SGHRS and CDR2 YFSETQ. Between the trimmed V and J ends, which lost 1 base and 5 bases, there was a span of 6 bases. The CDR3 sequence is 12 residues long. CDR3 residues: CASSLFGETQYF. Here the CDR3 DNA reads TGCGCCAGCAGCTTGTTCGGGGAGACCCAGTACTTC.

The rearrangement uses TRBV9 and TRBJ1-2; D is ambiguous. The CDR3 runs 14 residues. Germline loops: CDR1 SGDLS, CDR2 YYNGEE. Between the trimmed V and J ends, which lost 0 bases and 3 bases, there was a span of 9 bases. CDR3 bases: TGTGCCAGCAGCGTAGCTGGCGGGTACTATGGCTACACCTTC. Translation: CASSVAGGYYGYTF.

This clone has just a few counts. The chain has TRBV5-4 and TRBJ1-5, with a possible D match to TRBD1 (5 bases). The V end was cut by 3 bases, the J end by 3 bases, with 13 bases between. There are 15 residues in the CDR3. Per germline, CDR1 SGHNT and CDR2 YYREEE (reference sequence). The CDR3 here is CASSYQGRVNQPQHF. The DNA for the CDR3 is TGTGCCAGCAGCTACCAGGGCAGGGTCAATCAGCCCCAGCATTTT.